This TCR beta chain originates from a study of cytomegalovirus exposure and HLA in healthy donors. The PCR ran on 60 Vbeta and 13 Jbeta primers. Here immunoSEQ multiplex PCR was the method, and the copy in TCRdb shows in-frame clones only, minus some. The sample includes 74,000 or so clones, over 70% of them seen just once. Study results and limitations: It was reported that the classifier diagnosed cytomegalovirus status with high specificity and sensitivity in both the original and validation cohorts.

This clone has only a few counts. The antigen is unknown. Sequences were obtained from PBMCs. This clonotype was obtained from a man aged 50 to 60 in good health and CMV-seropositive.

CDR3: CASSLGAVASPGANVLTF. Here the CDR3 DNA reads TGTGCCAGCAGCTTAGGGGCAGTAGCTAGTCCTGGGGCCAACGTCCTGACTTTC. The rearrangement joins TRBV13 to TRBJ2-6; D unclear. V was shortened by 0 bases and J by 2 bases, with 14 bases between the two germline ends. This CDR3 comprises 18 residues. CDR1 PRHDT and CDR2 FYEKMQ come from the germline V gene (reference sequence).